This record covers a single TCR beta chain. The entry originates in a study of blood T cell repertoires in COVID-19. The table came from immunoSEQ multiplex PCR; TCRdb's copy has only in-frame clones and leaves some out. The table shows roughly 280,000 clones, with about 85% occurring only once. This receptor was obtained from a woman between 50 and 59 years old who had recovered from COVID-19. Source material: PBMCs or T cells enriched from blood (not recorded which).

CDR3 residues: CAWTSGSGNTIYF. CDR3 nucleotide sequence: TGTGCCTGGACCTCGGGCTCTGGAAACACCATATATTTT. This rearrangement joins TRBV30 to TRBJ1-3; D not certain. Per germline, CDR1 GTSNPN and CDR2 SVGIG (reference sequence). The CDR3 length is 13 residues. Trimming took off 4 bases at V and 0 bases at J, with 7 bases between the two ends.